This entry lists 4 T cell receptor beta chains sequenced from one sample in a study of cytomegalovirus exposure and HLA in healthy donors. PCR used 60 Vbeta primers and 13 Jbeta primers. The protocol was immunoSEQ multiplex PCR, while the TCRdb copy is restricted to in-frame clones and leaves out a portion. The table shows roughly 100,000 clones, with about 75% occurring only once. Source material: PBMCs. These TCRs come from a woman aged 35 to 49 in good health and CMV-seronegative.

The CDR3 nucleotides are TGTGCCAGCAGCCCAGGCCGACAGAACCAAGAGACCCAGTACTTC. Translation gives CASSPGRQNQETQYF. The rearrangement joins TRBV9 to TRBJ2-5, with a possible D match to TRBD1 (5 bases). V gave up 4 bases and J gave up 0 bases, with 13 bases separating them. CDR3 size: 15 residues. Germline CDR1 reads SGDLS; CDR2 reads YYNGEE.

This clone was detected only a few times. CDR3: CASTGEDLGGELFF. CDR3 DNA: TGTGCCAGCACTGGAGAGGATCTCGGCGGGGAGCTGTTTTTT. The rearrangement uses TRBV5-4 and TRBJ2-2; D call uncertain. Germline assignment: CDR1 SGHNT and CDR2 YYREEE (reference sequence). Between the trimmed V and J ends, which lost 6 bases and 7 bases, there was a span of 16 bases. This CDR3 spans 14 amino acids.

The rearrangement uses TRBV7-8 and TRBJ1-4; 8 bases map to TRBD1. V was clipped by 2 bases and J by 10 bases; unmatched bases: 3. The CDR3 covers 13 residues. Germline CDR1 and CDR2: SGHVS and FQNEAQ. The CDR3 bases are TGTGCCAGCAGCTTACTCACAGGGGGAAAACTGTTTTTT. Translating it yields CASSLLTGGKLFF. Combining the CDR3 with reference TRBV7-8 and TRBJ1-4 gives the whole variable domain GAGVSQSPRYKVAKRGQDVALRCDPISGHVSLFWYQQALGQGPEFLTYFQNEAQLDKSGLPSDRFFAERPEGSVSTLKIQRTQQEDSAVYLCASSLLTGGKLFFGSGTQLSVL.

Worth noting for this clone: The conserved phenylalanine or tryptophan normally closing the CDR3 is absent here, so this likely arose from a read error. No DNA is shown, since the ends of the CDR3 on it are uncertain; the CDR3 is the one TCRdb lists. CDR3: CASSGGLMNTEALV. This chain links TRBV6-1 with TRBJ1-1; TRBD1, the table's D call, lacks a check against the DNA. Germline V gives CDR1 MNHNS, CDR2 SASEGT. The CDR3 contains 14 residues when both ends are counted.